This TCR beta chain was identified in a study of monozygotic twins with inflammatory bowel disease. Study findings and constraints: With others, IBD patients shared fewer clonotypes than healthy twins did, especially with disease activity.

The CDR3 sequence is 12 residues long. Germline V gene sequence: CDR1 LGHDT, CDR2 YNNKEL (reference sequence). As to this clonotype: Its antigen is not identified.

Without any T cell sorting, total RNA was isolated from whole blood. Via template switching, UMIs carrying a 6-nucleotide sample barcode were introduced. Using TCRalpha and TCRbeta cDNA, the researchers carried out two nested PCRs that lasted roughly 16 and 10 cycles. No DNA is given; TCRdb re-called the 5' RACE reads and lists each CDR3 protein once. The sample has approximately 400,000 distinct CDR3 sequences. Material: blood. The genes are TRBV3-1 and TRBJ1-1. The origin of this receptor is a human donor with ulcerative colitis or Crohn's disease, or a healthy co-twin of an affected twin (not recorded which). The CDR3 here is CASSQVDTEAFF.